This TCR beta chain was captured in a study of cytomegalovirus exposure and HLA in healthy donors (dated 2017 in TCRdb). Context from the whole study: In an earlier analysis of some 610 of the donors, approximately 260 Gb of sequence data and 100 million or so unique TCR beta sequences from 180 million or so T cells were reported. Every discovery cohort repertoire had been produced on one sequencing platform. Because of strong linkage in the cohort, roughly five DR-DQ haplotypes were treated as single units for association and clustering. The study profiled the T cell repertoires of about 640 subjects by immunosequencing and related them to cytomegalovirus serostatus. High-throughput TCR immunosequencing, statistical association of individual TCRs with disease status, and machine learning were combined to predict cytomegalovirus infection status. In the later analysis, no new phenotypic data were used to find candidate immune exposures; instead, reliance was placed on TCR beta sequences and their occurrence across donors. Of the roughly 390 genotyped donors, 65% to 90% were placed in the genetic ancestry cluster associated with self-reported Caucasian donors. On average, roughly 250,000 unique TCR beta nucleotide sequences were sequenced per donor among 398 genotyped donors of the cohort, with roughly 18% of those sequences being non-productive. An early release that covered 500 to 800 HLA-typed donors contained about 290 gigabases of sequencing data and 65 million to 100 million unique TCR sequences. Besides the first cohort of under 700 subjects, a separate validation cohort made up of over a hundred different subjects was used. A later genetic analysis took genome-wide SNP genotypes for about 60% of the roughly 670 donors and used that subset as a discovery cohort. Typing coverage differed by locus: A, B, C, DRB1 and DQB1 were typed in about 629-640 donors, DQA1 in approximately 520, DPA1 in some 570, and DPB1 in 472. Donor age, sex, ethnicity and CMV serostatus were compiled alongside the repertoire data. An earlier analysis of roughly 580 of the donors used high-throughput TCR beta sequencing to judge whether each TCR beta V gene segment behaved as functional or pseudogenic. A later analysis re-examined previously published TCR beta repertoires from roughly 720 donors and added high-resolution HLA genotyping to investigate patterns of TCR occurrence. The study aimed to test whether signatures of past pathogen exposure could be identified by cataloging public T cell receptors. HLA typing covered class I and class II loci at four-digit resolution. What the study reported, not specific to this receptor: Roughly uniform sequencing depth across donors was assumed in presence/absence analyses, although this assumption may not hold. The 87-base-pair reads could not distinguish some IMGT-functional V segments, including TRBV6-2 and TRBV6-3, so those segments were excluded. In an earlier analysis of about 600 of the donors, most TCR beta V segments appeared in productive rearrangements about 87% or about 30% of the time, broadly matching IMGT annotations. Linkage disequilibrium might explain the correlated functional status among segregating V segments, but an unknown experimental factor could not be excluded. In this cohort, only TCR beta chains were sequenced, and detectable features were limited by the absence of alpha or paired-chain data. A later analysis associated about 17,000 TCR beta sequences with specific HLA alleles at a false discovery rate of 0.05. A later analysis reported that several top co-occurrence clusters appeared linked to parvovirus B19, influenza, CMV and Epstein-Barr virus. A later genetic analysis associated a missense DCLRE1C variant with V-gene and J-gene trimming of TCR beta chains, and an independent cohort replicated the association. The sequencing pipeline was judged likely to have produced a cluster of highly shared sequence variants as a technical artifact. The classifier was reported to diagnose cytomegalovirus status with high specificity and sensitivity in both the original cohort and the validation cohort. A further reported finding was that TCR beta sequences accurately predicted the HLA-A and HLA-B alleles for most subjects in the first cohort. According to the authors, the approach could potentially be generalized to other disease states and immunological phenotypes. Across donors, most TCR sequences were observed very rarely, whereas some public TCRs were present in many individuals. According to a later analysis, most CMV-associated TCR beta chains appeared to be HLA-restricted, and the HLA associations seemed to be driven largely by CMV exposure. A later analysis found that HLA-associated TCR beta chains were more clonally expanded and had lower generation probabilities than equally common non-associated chains. The study gave a list of 150 to 200 TCR beta chains associated with cytomegalovirus. In vitro tests confirmed that a few of the cytomegalovirus-associated TCR beta chains recognize cytomegalovirus antigens. In a later genetic analysis, fewer N-insertions in productive TCRs were reported among donors in an Asian-associated ancestry cluster than the roughly 700-donor mean. Because counts were too low, around 17 rarely observed V segments, including chromosome 9 orphons, were left out of the earlier analysis of some 600 of the donors. Assigning TCR associations to individual alleles was difficult when HLA alleles, especially DR and DQ, strongly co-occurred. Because HLA typing was missing for some donors at each locus, association tests included only the typed subset. According to a later analysis, TCR association rates differed among HLA loci, with DRB1 alleles showing the most associated TCRs and HLA-C alleles showing the fewest. CMV serostatus was the only immune exposure information available for the cohort.

In total, approximately 610 healthy bone marrow donors made up the cohort. At the time of sampling, all cohort members were nominally healthy, though unrecorded immune exposures were likely present. The donor was CMV seropositive and belonged to the group of 250 to 300 seropositive cohort members. A peripheral blood sample was provided by each donor, and peripheral blood mononuclear cells were used for TCR beta sequencing. Genomic DNA extraction from the blood cell samples was performed with the Qiagen DNeasy Blood Extraction Kit. Preparation of the library involved the immunoSEQ multiplex PCR assay. A mixture of 60 forward primers for TCR Vbeta segments and 13 reverse primers for TCR Jbeta segments was used in the multiplex PCR. The CDR3 region of rearranged TCR beta genes was amplified from genomic DNA by a multiplex PCR assay. Amplified TCR beta libraries were sequenced as 87-base-pair reads on the Illumina HiSeq System. Regarding the original processing steps: In a later analysis, about 80 million unique TCR beta chains were counted across the 690 or so repertoires, and roughly 11 million of these chains were shared by at least two donors. Raw reads were error-corrected and collapsed into unique sequences by a nearest-neighbor algorithm in which closely related sequences were merged to remove PCR and sequencing errors. Alignment of CDR3 sequences to IMGT reference sequences was used to assign V, D and J gene segments. For a sequence to be retained, a match of at least six nucleotides was required to both a V gene segment and a J gene segment. A rearrangement was called productive if the CDR3 had no stop codons and remained in frame with V and J, and every other rearrangement was called non-productive. Following IMGT convention, CDR3 was defined as the stretch from the second conserved V-encoded cysteine to the conserved J-encoded phenylalanine. In an earlier analysis of more than 550 of the donors, sequences lacking an unambiguous match to a single V gene segment were excluded. In an earlier analysis of around 600 of the donors, V segments were called functional above 56.7% productive rearrangements and were called segregating when the between-donor standard deviation exceeded 5%. A statistical classification framework was developed to diagnose cytomegalovirus status using the catalog of TCR beta chain sequences. V and J gene assignment, in a later analysis, came from comparing TCR nucleotide sequences with IMGT/GENE-DB human TR gene sequences. A later analysis assigned CDR3 sequences and most-parsimonious VDJ recombination scenarios with the TCRdist pipeline. In a later analysis, every TCR beta chain was defined by the combination of its CDR3 amino acid sequence and its V-gene family, and reads without a unique V-gene family were dropped. A later analysis removed 500 to 600 highly shared, low-generation-probability nucleotide sequences to deal with suspected cross-contamination and a sequencing artifact. A later analysis calculated a clonal expansion index for each public chain from normalized within-repertoire ranks of inferred template counts. In a later analysis, generation probabilities were computed using a VDJ recombination model fitted to out-of-frame rearrangements, and the results were checked against IGoR. In a later analysis, hypergeometric tests were used to score TCR-TCR, TCR-HLA and TCR-CMV co-occurrence, with a repertoire-size bias correction applied to TCR pairs. To estimate false discovery rates, a later analysis permuted the HLA or CMV assignments 20 times. In a later analysis, co-occurring TCRs were grouped with DBSCAN, and TCRdist sequence similarity was added when clustering was performed within HLA-allele-positive subsets. Co-occurrence clustering excluded repertoires with fewer than 30,000 or more than 120,000 public chains, plus five with anomalous nucleotide sharing. Sourced from immuneACCESS, this table was stored by TCRdb with only in-frame sequences that have V and J called. A share of the clones is absent; for the studies checked, an unresolved V gene accounts for under half, and the remainder has no known explanation. V, J and clone size reflect that table, while D and trimming were determined from the DNA. The sample yields roughly 200,000 clones; 77% were counted once. The ten largest account for 2.1% of the sample.

The germline V gene specifies KGHSH as CDR1 and LQKENI as CDR2. V is pared back by 3 bases and J by 1 base, with 6 bases lying between the germline termini. Spanning cysteine to phenylalanine, the CDR3 consists of 13 amino acids. Only the CDR3 part of the read is kept: 39 bases, read in frame from the first base. On this clone: The antigen this receptor binds is unknown. Within one base of it there is no much larger clone, and no base qualities were kept.

Rearrangement joined TRBV18 to TRBJ1-2, with no D gene named confidently. Sequencing was done on a sample of PBMCs. The origin of this receptor is a woman aged 30 to 39 in good health and CMV-seropositive. The CDR3 has the sequence CASSPESNYGYTF. The base sequence is TGTGCCAGCTCACCGGAGAGTAACTATGGCTACACCTTC.